These 14 T cell receptor beta chains were all obtained from the same sample, sequenced in a study of cytomegalovirus exposure and HLA in healthy donors. 60 Vbeta and 13 Jbeta primers were used in PCR. The method was immunoSEQ multiplex PCR; TCRdb's version includes in-frame clones alone and lacks a portion of them. The sample shows approximately 42,000 clones, roughly 80% of them seen only once. The sequenced sample was PBMCs. These receptors came from a man aged 50 to 59 in good health and CMV-seronegative.

This chain connects TRBV6-1 to TRBJ1-3; D not certain. Germline assignment: CDR1 MNHNS and CDR2 SASEGT. Trimming removed 2 bases at V and 0 bases at J, with 8 bases between. This CDR3 is built from 15 residues. CDR3 protein: CASSEYTTSGNTIYF. CDR3 nucleotide sequence: TGTGCCAGCAGTGAATACACCACCTCTGGAAACACCATATATTTT.

V and J are TRBV7-9 and TRBJ2-6, with TRBD2 as a possible D gene (5 bases). Trimming removed 3 bases from V and 2 bases from J, with 14 bases in between. Germline CDR1 reads SEHNR; CDR2 reads FQNEAQ (reference sequence). The length of the CDR3 is 17 residues. The CDR3 here is CASSFRGKPTGANVLTF. CDR3 sequence (DNA): TGTGCCAGCAGCTTCCGGGGAAAACCAACTGGGGCCAACGTCCTGACTTTC.

A few counts support this clone. V is TRBV4-3 and J is TRBJ1-4; a possible D gene is TRBD1 (5 bases). The V end was cut by 4 bases, the J end by 0 bases, with 6 bases between. CDR1 and CDR2 from the germline V gene are LGHNA and YSLEER. The CDR3 runs 14 residues. The CDR3 DNA reads TGCGCCAGCAGCCCGACAGCAACTAATGAAAAACTGTTTTTT. Amino acids: CASSPTATNEKLFF.

CDR3 DNA: TGTGCCAGCAGCCCCAGGGGATTAGGGGGGGAACCTAGCAATCAGCCCCAGCATTTT. This encodes CASSPRGLGGEPSNQPQHF. This chain connects TRBV21-1 to TRBJ1-5. TRBV21-1 is described as a pseudogene. CDR3 length equals 19 residues.

This clone appeared a single time. The rearrangement uses TRBV6-5 and TRBJ2-1, with D unclear. This CDR3 has 14 amino acids. CDR1 is MNHEY, CDR2 SVGAGI, per germline. V lost 0 bases to trimming and J lost 4 bases, with 7 bases between them. CDR3 sequence: CASSYSIQYNEQFF. The CDR3, as DNA: TGTGCCAGCAGTTACTCGATTCAGTACAATGAGCAGTTCTTC.

The chain recombines TRBV29-1 with TRBJ2-3; 12 positions match TRBD2. Per the germline V gene, CDR1 is SQVTM and CDR2 is ANQGSEA. The CDR3 covers 14 residues. The junction had 5 bases not matched to a gene; V was cut back by 6 bases and J by 4 bases. CDR3 in amino acids: CSVASGGAADTQYF. The CDR3, as DNA: TGCAGCGTGGCTAGCGGGGGGGCCGCAGATACGCAGTATTTT.

The V call is TRBV7-9, the J call TRBJ1-3; possible D gene TRBD1, 6 bases. Germline assignment: CDR1 SEHNR and CDR2 FQNEAQ (reference sequence). This CDR3 spans 14 amino acids. The V end was cut by 0 bases, the J end by 3 bases, with 6 bases between. The CDR3 region is CASSLAGGGNTIYF. Written as DNA, the CDR3 is TGTGCCAGCAGCTTAGCAGGGGGTGGAAACACCATATATTTT. Variable domain in full (rest from reference TRBV7-9 and TRBJ1-3): DTGVSQNPRHKITKRGQNVTFRCDPISEHNRLYWYRQTLGQGPEFLTYFQNEAQLEKSRLLSDRFSAERPKGSFSTLEIQRTEQGDSAMYLCASSLAGGGNTIYFGEGSWLTVV.

The J gene is TRBJ2-3, the V gene TRBV9; TRBD1 is a possible D gene (5 bases). Trimming removed 0 bases from V and 2 bases from J, with 10 bases in between. The CDR3 has 15 residues. Germline lookup yields CDR1 SGDLS and CDR2 YYNGEE. The CDR3 spells CASSVVPGNTDTQYF. The CDR3 DNA follows: TGTGCCAGCAGCGTAGTTCCAGGGAACACAGATACGCAGTATTTT.

CDR3 amino acids: CASSSGTGYYGYTF. The DNA for the CDR3 is TGCGCCAGCAGCTCGGGGACAGGGTACTATGGCTACACCTTC. This sequence joins TRBV5-1 and TRBJ1-2; 9 positions agree with TRBD1. The V gene end was trimmed by 3 bases and the J gene end by 3 bases; junction bases not matched to a gene: 3. The germline V gene encodes CDR1 SGHRS and CDR2 YFSETQ. This CDR3 has 14 amino acids.

The chain combines TRBV7-9 with TRBJ2-4; 7 bases are a match to TRBD2. Trimming removed 5 bases from V and 8 bases from J; junction bases left unmatched: 9. The germline gives CDR1 SEHNR, CDR2 FQNEAQ (reference sequence). The CDR3 is 14 amino acids. DNA of the CDR3: TGTGCCAGCAGCCCAAGCCGACGGGGGGACATTCAGTACTTC. This codes for CASSPSRRGDIQYF.

The chain combines TRBV7-3 with TRBJ2-1; D is perhaps TRBD2 (6 bases). V was clipped by 1 base and J by 0 bases, with 16 bases between them. The V gene's germline CDR1 is SGHTA and CDR2 FQGTGA. The CDR3 is 18 amino acids. CDR3 loop: CASSLMPGTHSSYNEQFF. As DNA, the CDR3 is TGTGCCAGCAGCTTAATGCCCGGGACTCACAGCTCCTACAATGAGCAGTTCTTC.

The chain employs TRBV7-3 and TRBJ2-7; D is unclear. The CDR3 contains 15 residues. V lost 5 bases to trimming and J lost 5 bases, with 19 bases between them. CDR1 and CDR2 from the germline V gene are SGHTA and FQGTGA. The CDR3 protein is CASSPSQRPLNEQYF. The CDR3 DNA reads TGTGCCAGCAGCCCTAGTCAAAGACCCTTAAACGAGCAGTACTTC. The variable domain in full, with the rest retrieved from reference TRBV7-3 and TRBJ2-7, is GAGVSQTPSNKVTEKGKYVELRCDPISGHTALYWYRQSLGQGPEFLIYFQGTGAADDSGLPNDRFFAVRPEGSVSTLKIQRTERGDSAVYLCASSPSQRPLNEQYFGPGTRLTVT.

V and J are TRBV27 and TRBJ2-3, with 10 bases fitting TRBD2. Trimming took 5 bases from V and 0 from J; bases not matched to a gene: 8. Germline CDR1 MNHEY, CDR2 SMNVEV (reference sequence). This CDR3 comprises 17 residues. CDR3 DNA sequence: TGTGCCAGCAGTGTAAAACTAGCGGGACCTAGCACAGATACGCAGTATTTT. Amino acids: CASSVKLAGPSTDTQYF.

This chain uses TRBV7-3 with TRBJ2-1; 10 bases line up with TRBD2. Germline CDR1 and CDR2: SGHTA and FQGTGA. Unmatched junction bases numbered 8, after V lost 5 bases and J lost 1 base. The CDR3 runs to 17 residues. CDR3 residues: CASSPTEAGGSYNEQFF. CDR3 DNA: TGTGCCAGCAGCCCTACGGAAGCGGGAGGGTCCTACAATGAGCAGTTCTTC.